A selection of T cell receptor beta chains follows, all from one sample in a study of PD-1 blockade in classical Hodgkin lymphoma. Only in-frame clones appear in the TCRdb table, and some are missing; sequencing was by immunoSEQ multiplex PCR. The data contain approximately 13,000 clones, 80% of them singletons. The sequencing used peripheral blood mononuclear cells (PBMCs), collected at baseline. All receptors come from a human donor with classical Hodgkin lymphoma. CDR3s include the opening cysteine and the closing phenylalanine or tryptophan. Each record gives: V gene, J gene, clone size, D gene, CDR3 protein, CDR3 DNA. The D gene is left open where the match is weak. Clone size, where shown, is once, few, many, or a class for clones that have expanded.

V: TRBV6-6; J: TRBJ1-1; size: -; D: -; CDR3: CASSPGHTEAFF; DNA: TGTGCCAGCAGTCCGGGACACACTGAAGCTTTCTTT
V: TRBV18; J: TRBJ1-5; size: -; D: -; CDR3: CASSSSGVSQPQHF; DNA: TGTGCCAGCTCCTCATCGGGGGTGTCTCAGCCCCAGCATTTT
V: TRBV7-8; J: TRBJ1-4; size: -; D: -; CDR3: CASSLDPSRKLFF; DNA: TGTGCCAGCAGCTTAGATCCTTCTCGGAAACTGTTTTTT
V: TRBV19; J: TRBJ2-7; size: -; D: TRBD2; CDR3: CASSIRTSGDYEQYF; DNA: TGTGCCAGTAGTATCCGGACTAGCGGCGACTACGAGCAGTACTTC
V: TRBV6-6; J: TRBJ2-7; size: -; D: -; CDR3: CASSPFFRYEQYF; DNA: TGTGCCAGCAGTCCTTTTTTTAGGTACGAGCAGTACTTC
V: TRBV2; J: TRBJ2-3; size: once; D: -; CDR3: CASNWDSTDTQYF; DNA: TGTGCCAGCAATTGGGACAGCACAGATACGCAGTATTTT
V: TRBV7-9; J: TRBJ2-3; size: -; D: -; CDR3: CASSLGTYVPSTDTQYF; DNA: TGTGCCAGCAGCTTAGGGACATACGTTCCGAGCACAGATACGCAGTATTTT
V: TRBV7-6; J: TRBJ2-7; size: few; D: -; CDR3: CASSTGQWVAYEQYF; DNA: TGTGCCAGCAGCACCGGACAGTGGGTAGCCTACGAGCAGTACTTC
V: TRBV7-8; J: TRBJ2-7; size: -; D: TRBD1; CDR3: CASNPIAGGAYEQYF; DNA: TGTGCCAGCAACCCGATCGCAGGGGGCGCCTACGAGCAGTACTTC
V: TRBV30; J: TRBJ2-3; size: -; D: TRBD2; CDR3: CAWSSRGRGTDTQYF; DNA: TGTGCCTGGAGTTCCCGCGGGAGGGGAACAGATACGCAGTATTTT
V: TRBV12-2; J: TRBJ2-6; size: -; D: -; CDR3: CASRSGSSGANVLTF; DNA: TGTGCAAGTCGCTCCGGGAGCTCTGGGGCCAACGTCCTGACTTTC
V: TRBV2; J: TRBJ1-2; size: -; D: TRBD1; CDR3: CASSDRGHSYGYTF; DNA: TGTGCCAGCAGTGACAGGGGGCATAGCTATGGCTACACCTTC
V: TRBV7-2; J: TRBJ2-3; size: few; D: -; CDR3: CASSSLRTDTQYF; DNA: TGTGCCAGCAGCTCGCTACGCACAGATACGCAGTATTTT
V: TRBV5-1; J: TRBJ2-2; size: -; D: -; CDR3: CASSSPFGGAKFTGELFF; DNA: TGCGCCAGCAGCTCCCCGTTTGGAGGGGCAAAATTCACCGGGGAGCTGTTTTTT
V: TRBV19; J: TRBJ1-4; size: -; D: TRBD1; CDR3: CASSIGGQITNEKLFF; DNA: TGTGCCAGTAGTATTGGGGGACAGATAACTAATGAAAAACTGTTTTTT
V: TRBV28; J: TRBJ1-2; size: few; D: -; CDR3: CASSRQGYGYTF; DNA: TGTGCCAGCAGTCGTCAGGGCTATGGCTACACCTTC
V: TRBV18; J: TRBJ1-4; size: -; D: TRBD1; CDR3: CASSPGRGPNEKLFF; DNA: TGTGCCAGCTCACCAGGCAGGGGGCCGAATGAAAAACTGTTTTTT
V: TRBV13; J: TRBJ2-3; size: -; D: -; CDR3: CASSFDSTDTQYF; DNA: TGTGCCAGCAGCTTTGACAGCACAGATACGCAGTATTTT
V: TRBV5-1; J: TRBJ2-3; size: -; D: TRBD2; CDR3: CASSSSMASGSPDTQYF; DNA: TGCGCCAGCAGCTCTTCAATGGCTAGCGGGAGTCCAGATACGCAGTATTTT
V: TRBV11-2; J: TRBJ2-1; size: -; D: TRBD2; CDR3: CASSQGLAGVYEQFF; DNA: TGTGCCAGCAGCCAAGGACTAGCGGGAGTGTATGAGCAGTTCTTC
V: TRBV11-2; J: TRBJ2-2; size: -; D: -; CDR3: CASKTVDRPTGELFF; DNA: TGTGCCAGCAAAACCGTGGACAGACCCACCGGGGAGCTGTTTTTT
V: TRBV7-7; J: TRBJ2-5; size: -; D: -; CDR3: CASSLAQASETQYF; DNA: TGTGCTAGCAGCTTAGCGCAGGCTTCGGAGACCCAGTACTTC
V: TRBV28; J: TRBJ1-1; size: -; D: -; CDR3: CASSTTRGAFF; DNA: TGTGCCAGCTCGACCACCAGGGGAGCTTTCTTT
V: TRBV19; J: TRBJ1-5; size: few; D: -; CDR3: CASSTKDFYSLYSNQPQHF; DNA: TGTGCCAGTAGCACGAAGGACTTTTACAGCCTATATAGCAATCAGCCCCAGCATTTT
V: TRBV6-1; J: TRBJ1-6; size: -; D: -; CDR3: CASSEARETSLHF; DNA: TGTGCCAGCAGTGAAGCGCGCGAGACCTCCCTCCACTTT
V: TRBV27; J: TRBJ2-3; size: -; D: TRBD2; CDR3: CASIESSGAITDTQYF; DNA: TGTGCCAGCATAGAAAGTAGCGGGGCAATCACAGATACGCAGTATTTT
V: TRBV11-2; J: TRBJ2-4; size: -; D: -; CDR3: CASSQRERFPRYF; DNA: TGTGCCAGCAGCCAAAGGGAGCGTTTCCCCAGGTACTTC
V: TRBV28; J: TRBJ2-3; size: -; D: TRBD2; CDR3: CASSFGLAGGGTDTQYF; DNA: TGTGCCAGCAGTTTTGGACTAGCGGGGGGAGGCACAGATACGCAGTATTTT
V: TRBV5-4; J: TRBJ1-1; size: -; D: -; CDR3: CASSFRSRADTEAFF; DNA: TGTGCCAGCAGCTTTCGGTCACGGGCAGACACTGAAGCTTTCTTT
V: TRBV14; J: TRBJ1-2; size: few; D: -; CDR3: CASRVVFGYTF; DNA: TGTGCCAGCAGGGTTGTCTTCGGCTACACCTTC
V: TRBV9; J: TRBJ2-1; size: -; D: TRBD2; CDR3: CASSTLGLADSYNEQFF; DNA: TGTGCCAGCAGCACCCTGGGACTAGCTGATTCCTACAATGAGCAGTTCTTC
V: TRBV28; J: TRBJ1-1; size: -; D: -; CDR3: CASISLWRLNTEAFF; DNA: TGTGCCAGCATCTCTCTCTGGAGGCTGAACACTGAAGCTTTCTTT
V: TRBV10-2; J: TRBJ2-1; size: -; D: TRBD1; CDR3: CASSPQTGEFF; DNA: TGCGCCAGCAGCCCTCAGACAGGGGAGTTCTTC
V: TRBV4-1; J: TRBJ2-3; size: -; D: -; CDR3: CASSPGATADTQYF; DNA: TGCGCCAGCAGCCCCGGAGCGACGGCCGATACGCAGTATTTT
V: TRBV19; J: TRBJ2-3; size: -; D: TRBD2; CDR3: CASSIGLAAVDTQYF; DNA: TGTGCCAGTAGTATCGGACTAGCGGCGGTAGATACGCAGTATTTT
V: TRBV5-1; J: TRBJ2-3; size: -; D: -; CDR3: CASSTSDLAGTDTQYF; DNA: TGCGCCAGCAGCACCTCGGACTTAGCTGGCACAGATACGCAGTATTTT
V: TRBV4-2; J: TRBJ2-7; size: -; D: -; CDR3: CASSLLGGATYEQYF; DNA: TGTGCCAGCAGCCTACTAGGAGGGGCGACCTACGAGCAGTACTTC
V: TRBV27; J: TRBJ1-6; size: -; D: -; CDR3: CASSLNGAPLHF; DNA: TGTGCCAGCAGTTTAAACGGGGCACCCCTCCACTTT
V: TRBV15; J: TRBJ1-2; size: once; D: TRBD1; CDR3: CATSREQGASYGYTF; DNA: TGTGCCACCAGCAGAGAACAGGGGGCTAGCTATGGCTACACCTTC
V: TRBV4-1; J: TRBJ1-1; size: -; D: -; CDR3: CASSQVGRGRAEAFF; DNA: TGCGCCAGCAGCCAAGTGGGTAGGGGCAGGGCCGAAGCTTTCTTT
V: TRBV11-2; J: TRBJ2-3; size: few; D: TRBD1; CDR3: CASSLGQGVADTQYF; DNA: TGTGCCAGCAGCTTAGGTCAGGGGGTAGCAGATACGCAGTATTTT
V: TRBV18; J: TRBJ1-5; size: -; D: -; CDR3: CASSSDTGNQPQHF; DNA: TGTGCCAGCTCAAGCGACACGGGCAATCAGCCCCAGCATTTT
V: TRBV7-9; J: TRBJ1-2; size: -; D: -; CDR3: CASSLVPGPKLFYGYTF; DNA: TGTGCCAGCAGCTTAGTTCCAGGCCCCAAATTGTTCTATGGCTACACCTTC
V: TRBV7-2; J: TRBJ2-5; size: -; D: -; CDR3: CASSRGRGETQYF; DNA: TGTGCCAGCAGCAGGGGACGGGGAGAGACCCAGTACTTC